The 25 T cell receptor beta chains below all came from one sample that was sequenced in a study of OX40 agonist ivuxolimab in advanced cancers. Here immunoSEQ multiplex PCR was the method, and the copy in TCRdb shows in-frame clones only, minus some. The sample consists of 45,000 to 55,000 clones, about 86% of them appearing once. The sample consisted of CD4+ or CD8+ T cells sorted from blood, taken in a trial of the OX40 agonist ivuxolimab. Receptors originate from an adult with an advanced solid tumor such as melanoma, head and neck, liver or kidney cancer.

The V and J genes are TRBV11-2 and TRBJ2-5; D is unresolved. The length of the CDR3 is 13 residues. The V end lost 1 base, the J end lost 3 bases, and 6 bases lay between the germline ends. CDR1 SGHAT and CDR2 FQNNGV come from the germline V gene. This CDR3 is CASSLGQEETQYF. Written as DNA, the CDR3 is TGTGCCAGCAGCTTAGGACAAGAAGAGACCCAGTACTTC.

J is TRBJ2-5 and V is TRBV5-1; TRBD2 might be the D (5 bases). Between the trimmed V and J ends, which lost 4 bases and 1 base, there was a span of 11 bases. The germline V gene encodes CDR1 SGHRS and CDR2 YFSETQ. The CDR3 is made up of 14 amino acids. The CDR3 region is CASSLGSTQETQYF. CDR3 sequence (DNA): TGCGCCAGCAGCCTGGGGAGTACCCAAGAGACCCAGTACTTC. The entire variable domain, with the rest obtained from reference TRBV5-1 and TRBJ2-5, is as follows: KAGVTQTPRYLIKTRGQQVTLSCSPISGHRSVSWYQQTPGQGLQFLFEYFSETQRNKGNFPGRFSGRQFSNSRSEMNVSTLELGDSALYLCASSLGSTQETQYFGPGTRLLVL.

V is TRBV19 and J is TRBJ2-1; no firm D call. V shed 3 bases and J shed 5 bases, with 8 bases lying between them. Germline V gives CDR1 LNHDA, CDR2 SQIVND (reference sequence). This CDR3 has 13 residues. DNA of the CDR3: TGTGCCAGTAGTATCGCGGTTAACAATGAGCAGTTCTTC. Encoded protein: CASSIAVNNEQFF.

V gene TRBV6-1 combines with J gene TRBJ1-1; D not resolved. V gave up 6 bases and J gave up 4 bases, with 15 bases separating them. This CDR3 has 14 residues. Germline CDR1 MNHNS, CDR2 SASEGT. Here the CDR3 DNA reads TGTGCCAGCAGCAGGATACGGACGGGCACTGAAGCTTTCTTT. This sequence encodes CASSRIRTGTEAFF.

This clone was seen more than once but under ten times. The chain carries TRBV5-1 and TRBJ2-2; TRBD1 agrees at 8 bases. The CDR3 has 17 amino acids. The junction had 13 bases not matched to a gene; V was cut back by 6 bases and J by 3 bases. Germline CDR1 and CDR2: SGHRS and YFSETQ. This CDR3 reads CASKSRAGGTYTGELFF. In DNA, the CDR3 is TGCGCCAGCAAATCGAGGGCAGGGGGCACCTACACCGGGGAGCTGTTTTTT.

The CDR3 region has the DNA TGCAGTGCTAGAGGAGACTATGGCTACACCTTC. Its translation is CSARGDYGYTF. This chain joins TRBV20-1 and TRBJ1-2; D not resolved. The CDR3 length is 11 residues. Germline V gene sequence: CDR1 DFQATT, CDR2 SNEGSKA (reference sequence). Trimming took off 1 base at V and 3 bases at J, with 3 bases between the two ends.

The chain is built from TRBV7-8 and TRBJ2-7; 8 nucleotides agree with TRBD2. Trimming at V came to 2 bases and at J to 4 bases, leaving 10 bases not matched to a gene. The CDR3 length is 16 residues. Germline CDR1 reads SGHVS; CDR2 reads FQNEAQ. The CDR3 nucleotides are TGTGCCAGCAGCTTAACCGGACTAGCCACAGCATACGAGCAGTACTTC. Its translation is CASSLTGLATAYEQYF.

The chain couples TRBV5-5 to TRBJ1-5; D is uncertain. The V gene lost 3 bases and the J gene lost 5 bases, with 15 bases spanning the gap. CDR3 length: 15 amino acids. From germline, CDR1 is SGHKS and CDR2 YYEKEE (reference sequence). The CDR3 region has the DNA TGTGCCAGCAGCTCGGTGGGGTCGGCGGATCAGCCCCAGCATTTT. It is translated as CASSSVGSADQPQHF.

This rearrangement joins TRBV10-2 to TRBJ2-1; 7 bases map to TRBD2. J was trimmed by 7 bases and V by 4 bases; bases with no gene match: 13. CDR1 and CDR2 from the germline V gene are WSHSY and SAAADI. The CDR3 is 16 residues long. The CDR3, as DNA: TGCGCCAGCAGTGGAATAGGGAGTAGCGGGCCGAATGAGCAGTTCTTC. Protein sequence: CASSGIGSSGPNEQFF.

This rearrangement joins TRBV5-4 to TRBJ2-1, with D unclear. The V end was cut by 0 bases, the J end by 0 bases, with 4 bases between. Germline values: CDR1 SGHNT, CDR2 YYREEE (reference sequence). The CDR3 extends over 14 amino acids. The CDR3 nucleotides read TGTGCCAGCAGCTTGGCATACTCCTACAATGAGCAGTTCTTC. Its translation: CASSLAYSYNEQFF.

The rearrangement joins TRBV5-1 to TRBJ2-7; the match to TRBD1 covers 7 bases. With 4 bases clipped from V and 2 bases from J, the junction kept 3 bases outside the gene matches. The CDR3 extends over 13 amino acids. CDR1 SGHRS and CDR2 YFSETQ come from the germline V gene. The CDR3 sequence: CASSVDRAYEQYF. The CDR3 DNA reads as TGCGCCAGCAGCGTTGACAGGGCCTACGAGCAGTACTTC. The whole variable domain, remainder taken from reference TRBV5-1 and TRBJ2-7, is KAGVTQTPRYLIKTRGQQVTLSCSPISGHRSVSWYQQTPGQGLQFLFEYFSETQRNKGNFPGRFSGRQFSNSRSEMNVSTLELGDSALYLCASSVDRAYEQYFGPGTRLTVT.

The V gene is TRBV5-6, the J gene TRBJ2-3; 7 positions match TRBD2. Per the germline V gene, CDR1 is SGHDT and CDR2 is YYEEEE. J was trimmed by 0 bases and V by 3 bases; bases with no gene match: 7. This CDR3 has 16 amino acids. CDR3 bases: TGTGCCAGCAGCTGGGGGGGACCAACTAGCACAGATACGCAGTATTTT. It yields the protein CASSWGGPTSTDTQYF.

This chain links TRBV9 with TRBJ2-7; D not certain. The germline V and J ends were trimmed by 4 bases and 3 bases, with 17 bases remaining between them. The CDR3 totals 15 residues. CDR1 and CDR2 from the germline V gene are SGDLS and YYNGEE. In nucleotides, the CDR3 is TGTGCCAGCAGCCCTGGGCCCGGACGGCACTACGAGCAGTACTTC. Its translation: CASSPGPGRHYEQYF.

V and J are TRBV7-2 and TRBJ1-5, with D possibly TRBD1 on 6 matching bases. Between the trimmed V and J ends, which lost 5 bases and 7 bases, there was a span of 12 bases. The V gene's germline CDR1 is SGHTA and CDR2 FQGNSA. The CDR3 spans 13 residues. The CDR3, as DNA: TGTGCCAGCAGCGTGAGGGGGGAACAGCCCCAGCATTTT. This encodes CASSVRGEQPQHF. Using reference TRBV7-2 and TRBJ1-5 for the parts outside the CDR3, the full variable domain is GAGVSQSPSNKVTEKGKDVELRCDPISGHTALYWYRQSLGQGLEFLIYFQGNSAPDKSGLPSDRFSAERTGGSVSTLTIQRTQQEDSAVYLCASSVRGEQPQHFGDGTRLSIL.

This clone was observed once. This chain joins TRBV27 and TRBJ1-3; no firm D call. Germline V gives CDR1 MNHEY, CDR2 SMNVEV (reference sequence). The CDR3 is made up of 17 amino acids. The V end was cut by 5 bases, the J end by 0 bases, with 17 bases between. The CDR3 loop reads CASSTRPPSTSGNTIYF. The DNA for the CDR3 is TGTGCCAGCAGTACTCGTCCCCCTTCGACCTCTGGAAACACCATATATTTT.

The chain carries TRBV18 and TRBJ1-4, with D maybe TRBD1 (5 bases). Looked up from germline, CDR1 is KGHSH and CDR2 is LQKENI. The CDR3 extends over 14 amino acids. The V end lost 2 bases, the J end lost 3 bases, and 7 bases lay between the germline ends. CDR3 sequence (DNA): TGTGCCAGCTCACCAGGGGCATCTAATGAAAAACTGTTTTTT. It codes for CASSPGASNEKLFF. The full variable domain, its missing parts supplied by reference TRBV18 and TRBJ1-4, is NAGVMQNPRHLVRRRGQEARLRCSPMKGHSHVYWYRQLPEEGLKFMVYLQKENIIDESGMPKERFSAEFPKEGPSILRIQQVVRGDSAAYFCASSPGASNEKLFFGSGTQLSVL.

This clone was observed a handful of times. This chain joins TRBV18 and TRBJ1-4; 7 bases agree with TRBD1. CDR1 and CDR2 (germline): KGHSH, LQKENI. CDR3 size: 15 residues. The V segment lost 1 base and the J segment 10 bases; nucleotides outside the gene matches: 9. The CDR3 sequence: CASSPRGRGDRKLFF. The CDR3 nucleotides are TGTGCCAGCTCACCACGAGGCCGCGGGGACAGAAAACTGTTTTTT.

J is TRBJ2-3 and V is TRBV5-8, with a weak D call TRBD1 (5 bases). Germline CDR1 and CDR2: SGHTS and YDEGEE. The CDR3 totals 17 residues. Trimming took 0 bases from V and 0 from J, leaving 14 bases between them. CDR3 protein: CASSLVSSGSSTDTQYF. The CDR3 DNA reads as TGTGCCAGCAGCTTGGTCTCTTCAGGGTCGAGCACAGATACGCAGTATTTT.

The chain is built from TRBV30 and TRBJ2-6, with unresolved D. The CDR3 length is 13 residues. V shed 5 bases and J shed 1 base, with 6 bases lying between them. Germline lookup yields CDR1 GTSNPN and CDR2 SVGIG (reference sequence). This CDR3 is CAWLRSGANVLTF. The CDR3 region has the DNA TGTGCCTGGCTGCGATCTGGGGCCAACGTCCTGACTTTC.

The rearrangement links TRBV6-5 to TRBJ1-2; no definite D call. The CDR3 loop spans 13 amino acids. Germline loops: CDR1 MNHEY, CDR2 SVGAGI. With 0 bases removed from V and 3 bases from J, the gap between germline ends came to 5 bases. In DNA, the CDR3 is TGTGCCAGCAGTTACTCGATTGACTATGGCTACACCTTC. This gives the protein CASSYSIDYGYTF.

V gene TRBV6-1 combines with J gene TRBJ2-1; 10 bases agree with TRBD2. Germline V gene data show CDR1 as MNHNS and CDR2 as SASEGT. This CDR3 has 14 residues. With V trimmed by 7 bases and J by 15 bases, 15 bases remained unmatched. The CDR3 DNA reads as TGTGCCAGCACCGAAGGTCTAGCGGGAGAACGGGGGTTCTTC. As protein: CASTEGLAGERGFF.

This sequence joins TRBV11-3 and TRBJ2-5; no definite D call. The ends were cut back, 4 bases at V and 5 bases at J, with 11 bases in the middle. This CDR3 comprises 13 residues. Germline CDR1 and CDR2: SGHNT and YENEEA. The CDR3 nucleotides read TGTGCCAGCAGCTCGTCCTCGGTTGAGACCCAGTACTTC. Translating gives CASSSSSVETQYF.

The chain recombines TRBV7-3 with TRBJ2-3; D gene ambiguous. V dropped 5 bases and J dropped 0 bases, with 9 bases sitting between them. The length of the CDR3 is 14 residues. Looked up from germline, CDR1 is SGHTA and CDR2 is FQGTGA. The CDR3, as DNA: TGTGCCAGCAGCGACATCGAGAGCACAGATACGCAGTATTTT. Protein sequence: CASSDIESTDTQYF.

This clone was seen a handful of times. The J gene is TRBJ2-7, the V gene TRBV6-4; possibly TRBD1 for D (6 bases). Trimming removed 8 bases at V and 1 base at J, with 9 bases between. CDR3 length: 12 amino acids. The germline CDR1 and CDR2 sequences are MRHNA and SNTAGT. In DNA form, the CDR3 reads TGTGCCAGCGGGGACACTTCCTACGAGCAGTACTTC. Protein product: CASGDTSYEQYF.

The chain uses TRBV7-2 and TRBJ2-3, with 7 positions matching TRBD2. The CDR3 sequence is 15 residues long. Trimming removed 1 base from V and 7 bases from J; junction bases left unmatched: 8. Germline V lookup: CDR1 SGHTA, CDR2 FQGNSA. The CDR3 spells CASSLERAGRNTQYF. The CDR3 nucleotides are TGTGCCAGCAGCTTAGAAAGAGCGGGACGAAATACGCAGTATTTT.